These 13 T cell receptor beta chains were all obtained from the same sample, sequenced in a study of control samples from healthy donors and cancer patients. Sequenced by immunoSEQ multiplex PCR; TCRdb stores in-frame clones only, minus some. The sample gives approximately 210,000 clones, about nine tenths of which show up once; approximately 1.8% is in the top ten. The sample consisted of blood. Receptors originate from a man younger than 45 in good health.

The chain carries TRBV27 and TRBJ2-7; D is perhaps TRBD1 (6 bases). CDR1 and CDR2 (germline): MNHEY, SMNVEV (reference sequence). The CDR3 spans 13 residues. V was pared by 4 bases and J by 3 bases, with 10 bases between. The CDR3 reads CASSYRANYEQYF. In nucleotides, the CDR3 is TGTGCCAGCAGTTACAGGGCGAACTACGAGCAGTACTTC.

CDR3: CAISPGAGKTEAFF. CDR3 nucleotides: TGTGCCATCAGTCCCGGGGCAGGGAAAACTGAAGCTTTCTTT. J is TRBJ1-1 and V is TRBV10-3; tentative D call: TRBD1 (5 bases). V was clipped by 5 bases and J by 5 bases, with 15 bases between them. Looked up from germline, CDR1 is ENHRY and CDR2 is SYGVKD. CDR3 size: 14 residues.

This clone was detected once. The chain is built from TRBV6-5 and TRBJ1-5; D unresolved. The CDR3 runs 15 residues. Germline CDR1 is MNHEY and CDR2 is SVGAGI. Trimming removed 7 bases at V and 0 bases at J, with 13 bases between. The DNA of the CDR3 is TGTGCCAGCACCCCGACGGTCTATAGCAATCAGCCCCAGCATTTT. Its protein is CASTPTVYSNQPQHF.

The V and J genes are TRBV19 and TRBJ2-1, with 16 bases lining up with TRBD2. The ends lost 6 bases at V and 3 bases at J; junction bases unmatched: 8. The CDR3 covers 18 residues. Germline V CDR1 and CDR2: LNHDA, SQIVND (reference sequence). Here the CDR3 DNA reads TGTGCCAGTAGCGGTGGGACTAGCGGGGGGGTTTTCTACAATGAGCAGTTCTTC. It is translated as CASSGGTSGGVFYNEQFF.

This clone is a singleton in its sample. The J gene is TRBJ2-7, the V gene TRBV5-8; D ambiguous. V lost 3 bases to trimming and J lost 2 bases, with 0 bases between them. From germline, CDR1 is SGHTS and CDR2 YDEGEE. CDR3 length: 10 amino acids. Here the CDR3 reads CASSSYEQYF. The CDR3 bases are TGTGCCAGCAGCTCCTACGAGCAGTACTTC.

This clone was observed a handful of times. The chain has TRBV5-1 and TRBJ2-7; D is unclear. Between the trimmed V and J ends, which lost 4 bases and 1 base, there was a span of 3 bases. Per the germline V gene, CDR1 is SGHRS and CDR2 is YFSETQ. The CDR3 is made up of 11 amino acids. Here the CDR3 DNA reads TGCGCCAGCAGCACTTCCTACGAGCAGTACTTC. Translated, it gives CASSTSYEQYF.

Note on this clone: Other DNA variants within this sample encode the same CDR3. V and J are TRBV5-4 and TRBJ1-4; maybe TRBD1 (5 bases). This CDR3 region has 15 residues. V was pared by 0 bases and J by 0 bases, with 6 bases between. CDR1 is SGHNT and CDR2 is YYREEE in the germline V gene (reference sequence). The CDR3, as DNA: TGTGCCAGCAGCTTGGGAGGGGCAACTAATGAAAAACTGTTTTTT. Protein: CASSLGGATNEKLFF.

V and J are TRBV12-3 or TRBV12-4 and TRBJ2-7, with TRBD2 as a possible D gene (5 bases). Trimming pared 6 bases from V and 5 bases from J, leaving 11 bases between. There are 12 residues in the CDR3. The DNA of the CDR3 is TGTGCCAGCAGGCGTTACGGGGACGAGCAGTACTTC. It codes for CASRRYGDEQYF.

The rearrangement joins TRBV3-1 (or the pseudogene TRBV3-2) to TRBJ2-1, with a tentative D call TRBD2 (6 bases). The CDR3 covers 17 residues. Germline CDR1 is LGHDT and CDR2 is YNNKEL (reference sequence). V dropped 1 base and J dropped 8 bases, with 21 bases sitting between them. This CDR3 is CASSQGAGTHRVDEQFF. The CDR3 nucleotides are TGTGCCAGCAGCCAAGGGGCGGGGACCCATCGGGTCGATGAGCAGTTCTTC.

The gene calls are TRBV7-9 and TRBJ1-1; TRBD1 matches 10 bases. Unmatched junction bases numbered 10, after V lost 6 bases and J lost 3 bases. The CDR3 sequence is 16 residues long. Germline V gene lookup returns CDR1 SEHNR and CDR2 FQNEAQ (reference sequence). CDR3 in amino acids: CASSPRDRGRDTEAFF. The CDR3 DNA reads as TGTGCCAGCAGTCCGAGGGACAGGGGAAGGGACACTGAAGCTTTCTTT.

The gene calls are TRBV10-1 and TRBJ2-3, with a tentative D call TRBD2 (7 bases). The length of the CDR3 is 14 residues. V lost 4 bases and J 6 bases, leaving 14 bases between the germline ends. The V gene's germline CDR1 is WNHNN and CDR2 SYGVQD (reference sequence). Written as DNA, the CDR3 is TGCGCCAGCAGTGTAGGGGGGGCCGGGGATACGCAGTATTTT. It specifies CASSVGGAGDTQYF.

The CDR3 sequence is CASSFSWDRGQPQHF. DNA for the CDR3: TGTGCCAGCAGCTTTTCGTGGGACAGGGGTCAGCCCCAGCATTTT. This chain uses TRBV5-6 with TRBJ1-5; 10 bases agree with TRBD1. CDR1 SGHDT and CDR2 YYEEEE come from the germline V gene. The CDR3 contains 15 residues. Trimming took 2 bases from V and 6 from J; bases not matched to a gene: 5.

The genes are TRBV12-1 and TRBJ2-5; the table's D call, TRBD1, has no DNA check behind it. TRBV12-1 is a documented pseudogene. The CDR3 is 17 residues long. The CDR3 DNA is TGTGCCAGCAGCTTTGGTCCGGGCGGGACAGGGGAGGAGACCCAGTACTTC. Its translation is CASSFGPGGTGEETQYF.